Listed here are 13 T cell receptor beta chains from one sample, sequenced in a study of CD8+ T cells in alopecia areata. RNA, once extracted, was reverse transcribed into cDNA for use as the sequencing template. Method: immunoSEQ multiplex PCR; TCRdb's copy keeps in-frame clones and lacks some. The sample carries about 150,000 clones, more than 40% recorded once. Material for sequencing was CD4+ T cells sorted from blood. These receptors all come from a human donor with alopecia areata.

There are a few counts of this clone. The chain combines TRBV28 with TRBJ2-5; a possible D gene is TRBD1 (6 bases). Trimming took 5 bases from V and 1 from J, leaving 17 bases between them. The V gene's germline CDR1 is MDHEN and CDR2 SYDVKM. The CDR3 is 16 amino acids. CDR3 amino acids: CASSPPPGTSQETQYF. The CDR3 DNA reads TGTGCCAGCAGTCCCCCCCCAGGGACAAGCCAAGAGACCCAGTACTTC.

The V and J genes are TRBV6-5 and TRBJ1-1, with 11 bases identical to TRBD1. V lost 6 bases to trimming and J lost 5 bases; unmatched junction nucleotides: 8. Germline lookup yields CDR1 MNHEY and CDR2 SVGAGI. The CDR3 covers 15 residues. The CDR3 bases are TGTGCCAGCAGCCGGACAGGGGGCGCGAGAACTGAAGCTTTCTTT. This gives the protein CASSRTGGARTEAFF.

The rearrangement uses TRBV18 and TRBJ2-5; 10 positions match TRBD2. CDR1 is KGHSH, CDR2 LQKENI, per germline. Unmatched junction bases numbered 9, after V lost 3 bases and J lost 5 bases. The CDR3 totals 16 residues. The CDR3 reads CASSPPSGGRLETQYF. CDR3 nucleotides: TGTGCCAGCTCACCCCCTAGCGGGGGCCGACTGGAGACCCAGTACTTC.

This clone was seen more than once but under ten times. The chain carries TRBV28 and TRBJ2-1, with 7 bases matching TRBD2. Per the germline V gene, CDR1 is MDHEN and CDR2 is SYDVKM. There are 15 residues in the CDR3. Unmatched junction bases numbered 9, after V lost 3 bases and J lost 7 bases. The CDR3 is CASSFGGSRDNEQFF. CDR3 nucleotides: TGTGCCAGCAGTTTCGGCGGGAGTAGGGATAATGAGCAGTTCTTC.

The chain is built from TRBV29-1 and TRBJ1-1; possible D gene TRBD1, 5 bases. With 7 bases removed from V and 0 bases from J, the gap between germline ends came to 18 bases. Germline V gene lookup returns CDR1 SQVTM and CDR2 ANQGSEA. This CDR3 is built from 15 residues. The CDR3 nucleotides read TGCAGCGGGGGACCATGGGGGTTCATGAACACTGAAGCTTTCTTT. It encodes CSGGPWGFMNTEAFF.

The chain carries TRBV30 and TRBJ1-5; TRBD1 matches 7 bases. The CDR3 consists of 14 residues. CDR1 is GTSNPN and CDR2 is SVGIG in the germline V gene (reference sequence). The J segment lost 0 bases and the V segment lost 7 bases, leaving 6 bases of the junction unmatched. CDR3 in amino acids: CASKGQNSNQPQHF. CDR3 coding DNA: TGTGCCTCGAAGGGACAGAATAGCAATCAGCCCCAGCATTTT.

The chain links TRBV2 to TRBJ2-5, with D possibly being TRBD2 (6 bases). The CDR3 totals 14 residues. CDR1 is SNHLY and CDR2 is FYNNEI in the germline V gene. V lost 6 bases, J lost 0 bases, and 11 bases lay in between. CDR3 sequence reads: CASRPGTYQETQYF. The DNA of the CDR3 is TGTGCCAGCAGACCCGGGACTTACCAAGAGACCCAGTACTTC.

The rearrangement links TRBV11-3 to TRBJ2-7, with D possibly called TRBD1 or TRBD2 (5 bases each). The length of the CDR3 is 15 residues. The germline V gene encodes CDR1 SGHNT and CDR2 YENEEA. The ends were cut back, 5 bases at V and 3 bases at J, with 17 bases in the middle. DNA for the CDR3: TGTGCCAGCAGCCCTGGGGGTAAACGGCTCTACGAGCAGTACTTC. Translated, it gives CASSPGGKRLYEQYF.

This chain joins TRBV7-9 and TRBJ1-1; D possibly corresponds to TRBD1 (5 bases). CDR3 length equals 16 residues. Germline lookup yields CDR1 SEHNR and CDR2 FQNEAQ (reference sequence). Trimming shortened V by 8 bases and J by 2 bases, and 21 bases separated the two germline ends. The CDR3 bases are TGTGCCAGCGTCAGACAGAGGTGGGGACGCAACACTGAAGCTTTCTTT. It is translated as CASVRQRWGRNTEAFF.

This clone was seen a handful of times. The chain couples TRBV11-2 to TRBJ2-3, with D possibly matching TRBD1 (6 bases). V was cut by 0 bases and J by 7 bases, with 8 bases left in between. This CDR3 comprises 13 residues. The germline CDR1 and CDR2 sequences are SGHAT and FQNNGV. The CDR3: CASSLEGAYTQYF. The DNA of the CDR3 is TGTGCCAGCAGCTTAGAGGGGGCATATACGCAGTATTTT.

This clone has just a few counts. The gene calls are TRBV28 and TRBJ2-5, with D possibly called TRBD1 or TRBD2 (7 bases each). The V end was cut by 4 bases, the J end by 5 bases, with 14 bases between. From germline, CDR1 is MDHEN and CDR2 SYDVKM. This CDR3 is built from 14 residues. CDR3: CASSWAGGAETQYF. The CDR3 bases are TGTGCCAGCAGTTGGGCAGGGGGGGCGGAGACCCAGTACTTC.

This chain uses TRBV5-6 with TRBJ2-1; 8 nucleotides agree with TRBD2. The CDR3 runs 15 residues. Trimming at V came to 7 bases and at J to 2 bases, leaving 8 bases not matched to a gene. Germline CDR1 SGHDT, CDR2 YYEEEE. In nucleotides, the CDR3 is TGTGCCAGCTTGGGAGCGGGAGTGCCCTACAATGAGCAGTTCTTC. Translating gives CASLGAGVPYNEQFF.

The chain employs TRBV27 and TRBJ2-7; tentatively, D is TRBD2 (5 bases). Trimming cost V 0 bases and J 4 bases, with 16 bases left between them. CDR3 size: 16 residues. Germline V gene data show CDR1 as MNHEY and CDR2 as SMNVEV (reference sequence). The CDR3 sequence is CASSLSYPAEIYEQYF. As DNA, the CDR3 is TGTGCCAGCAGTTTATCGTATCCAGCGGAGATATACGAGCAGTACTTC.